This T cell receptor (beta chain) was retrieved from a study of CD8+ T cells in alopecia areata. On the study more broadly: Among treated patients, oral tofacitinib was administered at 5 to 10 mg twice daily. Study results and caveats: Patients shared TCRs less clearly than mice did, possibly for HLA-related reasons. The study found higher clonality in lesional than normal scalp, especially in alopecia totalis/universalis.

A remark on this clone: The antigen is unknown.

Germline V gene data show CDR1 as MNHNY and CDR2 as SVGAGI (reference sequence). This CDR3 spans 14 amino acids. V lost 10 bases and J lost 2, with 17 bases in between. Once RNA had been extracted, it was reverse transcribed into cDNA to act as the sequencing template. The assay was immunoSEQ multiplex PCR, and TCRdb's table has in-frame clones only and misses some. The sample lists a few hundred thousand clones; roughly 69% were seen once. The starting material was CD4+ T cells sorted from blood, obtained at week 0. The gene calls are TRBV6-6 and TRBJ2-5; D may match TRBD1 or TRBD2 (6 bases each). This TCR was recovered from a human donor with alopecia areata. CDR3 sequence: CAISPRGVQETQYF. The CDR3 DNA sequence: TGTGCCATCAGCCCTAGGGGGGTGCAAGAGACCCAGTACTTC.